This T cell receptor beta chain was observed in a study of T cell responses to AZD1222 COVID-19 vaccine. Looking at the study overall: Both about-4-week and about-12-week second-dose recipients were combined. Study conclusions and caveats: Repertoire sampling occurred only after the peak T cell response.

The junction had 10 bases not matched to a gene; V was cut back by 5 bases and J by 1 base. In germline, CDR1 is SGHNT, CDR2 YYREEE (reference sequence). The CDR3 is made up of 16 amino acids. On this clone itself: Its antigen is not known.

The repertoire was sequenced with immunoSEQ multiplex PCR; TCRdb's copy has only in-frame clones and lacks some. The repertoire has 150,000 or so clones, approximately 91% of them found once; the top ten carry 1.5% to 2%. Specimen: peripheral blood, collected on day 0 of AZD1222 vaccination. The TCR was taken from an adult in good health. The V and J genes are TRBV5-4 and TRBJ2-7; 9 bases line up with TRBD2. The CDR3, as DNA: TGTGCCAGCAGTCCTTCTAGCGGGGCCGAATCCTACGAGCAGTACTTC. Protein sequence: CASSPSSGAESYEQYF.